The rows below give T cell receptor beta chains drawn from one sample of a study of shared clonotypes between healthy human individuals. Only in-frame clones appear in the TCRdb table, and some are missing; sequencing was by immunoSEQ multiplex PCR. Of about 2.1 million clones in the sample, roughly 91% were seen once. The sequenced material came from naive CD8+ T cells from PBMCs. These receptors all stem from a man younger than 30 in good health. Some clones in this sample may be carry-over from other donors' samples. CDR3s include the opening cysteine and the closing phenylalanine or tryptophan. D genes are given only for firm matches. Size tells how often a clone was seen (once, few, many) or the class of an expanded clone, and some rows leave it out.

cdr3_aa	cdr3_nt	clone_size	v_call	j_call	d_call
CASSTTTGPNEKLFF	TGTGCCAGCAGTACGACGACAGGCCCTAATGAAAAACTGTTTTTT	.	TRBV6-1	TRBJ1-4	.
CASSGGRGVTRSGNTIYF	TGTGCCAGCAGCGGGGGTCGGGGGGTAACTCGCTCTGGAAACACCATATATTTT	once	TRBV7-8	TRBJ1-3	.
CAIRPGLAGGPGSTDTQYF	TGTGCCATCAGACCGGGACTAGCGGGAGGGCCGGGTAGCACAGATACGCAGTATTTT	.	TRBV10-3	TRBJ2-3	TRBD2
CASSEDSNSPLHF	TGTGCCAGCAGTGAAGACAGTAATTCACCCCTCCACTTT	.	TRBV25-1	TRBJ1-6	.
CASSGRTGGETQYF	TGTGCCAGCAGCGGAAGGACAGGGGGCGAGACCCAGTACTTC	.	TRBV11-2	TRBJ2-5	TRBD1
CASSTEVSPGYEQYF	TGTGCCAGCAGCACTGAAGTCTCACCGGGCTACGAGCAGTACTTC	.	TRBV7-9	TRBJ2-7	.
CASSWVTWGPQYF	TGTGCCAGCAGTTGGGTGACCTGGGGTCCGCAGTATTTT	.	TRBV6-5	TRBJ2-3	.
CASSSAWTGANTGELFF	TGTGCCAGCAGCTCAGCCTGGACAGGAGCGAACACCGGGGAGCTGTTTTTT	.	TRBV7-6	TRBJ2-2	TRBD1
CASSYSLSATYEQYF	TGTGCCAGCAGTTACTCGTTGTCTGCCACCTACGAGCAGTACTTC	.	TRBV6-6	TRBJ2-7	.
CASSFPLRTAEGYTF	TGTGCCAGCAGTTTTCCCCTCCGGACGGCGGAGGGCTACACCTTC	.	TRBV28	TRBJ1-2	.
CASSMRDRGHEQYF	TGTGCCAGTAGTATGAGGGACAGGGGCCACGAGCAGTACTTC	few	TRBV19	TRBJ2-7	TRBD1
CASTLFGQENEKLFF	TGTGCCAGCACCCTTTTCGGACAGGAGAATGAAAAACTGTTTTTT	once	TRBV28	TRBJ1-4	TRBD1
CATTGRDGNYEQYF	TGTGCCACCACAGGCAGGGACGGGAACTACGAGCAGTACTTC	.	TRBV15	TRBJ2-7	.
CASSEAEGPLSYEQYF	TGTGCCAGCAGTGAAGCGGAGGGACCTTTGTCCTACGAGCAGTACTTC	.	TRBV2	TRBJ2-7	.
CASSPGLAGVYNEQFF	TGTGCCAGCAGCCCGGGACTAGCGGGAGTCTACAATGAGCAGTTCTTC	.	TRBV11-2	TRBJ2-1	TRBD2
CASSIGRRSGNTIYF	TGTGCCAGTAGTATAGGGCGGAGGTCTGGAAACACCATATATTTT	.	TRBV19	TRBJ1-3	.
CASSHSHPGSNQPQHF	TGCGCCAGCAGCCACTCCCACCCGGGGAGCAATCAGCCCCAGCATTTT	.	TRBV4-1	TRBJ1-5	.
CASSDRDRGQGRTEYNEQFF	TGTGCCAGCTCAGACCGGGACAGGGGGCAGGGGAGGACGGAATACAATGAGCAGTTCTTC	.	TRBV18	TRBJ2-1	TRBD1
CASSPRDSNYGYTF	TGCGCCAGCAGCCCTCGGGACAGCAACTATGGCTACACCTTC	.	TRBV4-1	TRBJ1-2	TRBD1
CASGTGTSGTDTQYF	TGTGCTAGTGGCACCGGGACTAGCGGGACAGATACGCAGTATTTT	.	TRBV12-5	TRBJ2-3	TRBD2
CASSFGVSYEQYF	TGTGCCAGCAGCTTCGGGGTCTCCTACGAGCAGTACTTC	.	TRBV11-3	TRBJ2-7	.
CASSVRLAGEGGDEQFF	TGTGCCAGCAGCGTCAGACTAGCGGGAGAAGGTGGCGATGAGCAGTTCTTC	.	TRBV9	TRBJ2-1	TRBD2
CASSLSGGGDGYTF	TGTGCCAGTAGTCTCTCAGGGGGCGGCGATGGCTACACCTTC	.	TRBV19	TRBJ1-2	TRBD1
CASSASGADYGYTF	TGTGCCAGCAGCGCATCAGGGGCGGACTATGGCTACACCTTC	.	TRBV9	TRBJ1-2	.
CASSSSSTEAFF	TGTGCCAGTAGTAGTTCGAGCACTGAAGCTTTCTTT	.	TRBV19	TRBJ1-1	.
CASSLGVYSNQPQHF	TGTGCCAGTAGTCTCGGGGTTTATAGCAATCAGCCCCAGCATTTT	.	TRBV19	TRBJ1-5	.
CAGIFGPSSGNTIYF	TGTGCCGGGATTTTCGGCCCGAGCTCTGGAAACACCATATATTTT	.	TRBV30	TRBJ1-3	.
CASSERRSQETQYF	TGTGCCAGCAGTGAACGGCGGTCCCAAGAGACCCAGTACTTC	.	TRBV25-1	TRBJ2-5	.
CASSIGLAGGPYNEQFF	TGTGCCAGTAGTATCGGACTAGCGGGAGGACCCTACAATGAGCAGTTCTTC	.	TRBV19	TRBJ2-1	TRBD2
CASSEYSGGSTDTQYF	TGTGCCAGCAGTGAATATAGCGGGGGGAGCACAGATACGCAGTATTTT	.	TRBV25-1	TRBJ2-3	TRBD2
CASKPRSWGRNQPQHF	TGTGCCAGTAAACCCCGCAGCTGGGGGCGCAATCAGCCCCAGCATTTT	.	TRBV19	TRBJ1-5	.
CASSSSGQERDTEAFF	TGTGCCAGCAGCTCATCGGGACAGGAAAGGGACACTGAAGCTTTCTTT	.	TRBV7-9	TRBJ1-1	TRBD1
CATSHPSVQETQYF	TGTGCCACCAGCCATCCGAGTGTCCAAGAGACCCAGTACTTC	.	TRBV15	TRBJ2-5	.
CASSVRTGALSNTGELFF	TGTGCCAGCAGCGTCAGGACAGGGGCGCTATCCAACACCGGGGAGCTGTTTTTT	once	TRBV9	TRBJ2-2	TRBD1
CASSPHVRGQETQYF	TGTGCCAGCAGCCCCCACGTCAGGGGTCAAGAGACCCAGTACTTC	.	TRBV11-2	TRBJ2-5	.
CASRWGYEQYF	TGTGCCAGCAGGTGGGGTTACGAGCAGTACTTC	.	TRBV27	TRBJ2-7	.
CASSLAAREIGYTF	TGTGCCAGCAGCTTGGCCGCAAGGGAGATTGGCTACACCTTC	.	TRBV5-5	TRBJ1-2	.
CASSVGTSGRYEQYF	TGTGCCAGCAGCGTAGGGACTAGCGGACGCTACGAGCAGTACTTC	.	TRBV9	TRBJ2-7	TRBD2
CASSLGGYNEQFF	TGTGCCAGCAGTTTGGGAGGCTACAATGAGCAGTTCTTC	.	TRBV28	TRBJ2-1	.
CASSYGSYEQYF	TGTGCCAGCAGCTATGGGAGCTACGAGCAGTACTTC	.	TRBV5-5	TRBJ2-7	.
CAWSNLGEEGETQYF	TGTGCCTGGAGTAATCTGGGTGAAGAGGGAGAGACCCAGTACTTC	.	TRBV30	TRBJ2-5	.
CASSIGPDRGNTEAFF	TGTGCCAGTAGTATAGGGCCGGACAGGGGGAACACTGAAGCTTTCTTT	.	TRBV19	TRBJ1-1	TRBD1
CASSLTGLGTEAFF	TGCGCCAGCAGCTTGACAGGGTTGGGCACTGAAGCTTTCTTT	once	TRBV5-1	TRBJ1-1	.
CASRIGTGEEKLFF	TGTGCCAGCAGAATCGGGACAGGAGAAGAAAAACTGTTTTTT	.	TRBV7-9	TRBJ1-4	TRBD1
CASSLGGGTGGEQYF	TGTGCCAGCAGCTTAGGTGGAGGGACCGGGGGCGAGCAGTACTTC	.	TRBV13	TRBJ2-7	.
CASSAYLGGGREAGELFF	TGTGCCAGCAGTGCTTACTTAGGTGGGGGAAGGGAGGCCGGGGAGCTGTTTTTT	.	TRBV6-1	TRBJ2-2	.
CASSYGVSSGNTIYF	TGTGCCAGCAGTTATGGGGTTTCCTCTGGAAACACCATATATTTT	.	TRBV6-6	TRBJ1-3	.
CASRSRLGNTIYF	TGTGCCAGCAGGTCCAGGTTGGGAAACACCATATATTTT	.	TRBV7-8	TRBJ1-3	.
CASSQDAGSEQFF	TGTGCCAGCAGCCAAGATGCGGGAAGTGAGCAGTTCTTC	.	TRBV4-2	TRBJ2-1	.
CASSLGPGANEQFF	TGTGCCAGCAGCTTAGGACCGGGGGCCAATGAGCAGTTCTTC	.	TRBV7-9	TRBJ2-1	.
CASSPLGQGPRDEKLFF	TGTGCCAGCAGCCCCCTTGGCCAGGGACCCAGGGATGAAAAACTGTTTTTT	.	TRBV13	TRBJ1-4	.
CASSLAGQGRPEAFF	TGTGCCAGCAGCTTGGCCGGGCAGGGGAGGCCTGAAGCTTTCTTT	.	TRBV5-6	TRBJ1-1	.
CASSATSYEAFF	TGTGCCAGCAGCGCGACAAGCTATGAAGCTTTCTTT	.	TRBV9	TRBJ1-1	.
CASPKGEVQPQHF	TGTGCCAGCCCAAAGGGGGAGGTTCAGCCCCAGCATTTT	.	TRBV7-9	TRBJ1-5	.
CASSLGGVSEAFF	TGTGCCAGCAGCTTAGGGGGGGTTTCTGAAGCTTTCTTT	.	TRBV7-3	TRBJ1-1	.